A single sample is the source of the 31 T cell receptor beta chains below, sequenced in a study of beta chain features in type 1 diabetes. Expressed TCRB transcripts were sequenced because the isolated RNA had all been reverse transcribed beforehand. Clones were sequenced by immunoSEQ multiplex PCR, and TCRdb holds only the in-frame ones, with some missing. The sample holds 300,000 to 350,000 clones; about 19% are singletons and the top ten take 0.035% to 0.05%. The sequenced material came from naive CD4+ T cells from blood. Receptors originate from a woman under 30 in good health.

This clone appeared a few times. Other nucleotide sequences from this sample produce the same CDR3. The gene calls are TRBV5-1 and TRBJ2-5; D not resolved. Germline values: CDR1 SGHRS, CDR2 YFSETQ. This CDR3 has 13 residues. Between the trimmed V and J ends, which lost 0 bases and 4 bases, there was a span of 7 bases. DNA of the CDR3: TGCGCCAGCAGCTTGGACTCCCGAGAGACCCAGTACTTC. It encodes CASSLDSRETQYF.

A few counts support this clone. This chain connects TRBV23-1 to TRBJ2-1, with D unresolved. TRBV23-1 is placed among ORFs of uncertain function. The CDR3 covers 9 residues. Trimming took 6 bases from V and 13 from J, leaving 7 bases between them. The CDR3 here is CASRRLQFF. CDR3 coding DNA: TGCGCCAGCAGGAGACTCCAGTTCTTC.

This clone was observed a handful of times. For the CDR3, the DNA is TGTGCCAGCAGCTTATTCGGGCCGGGACAAGAGACCCAGTACTTC. Amino acids: CASSLFGPGQETQYF. The J gene is TRBJ2-5, the V gene TRBV11-2, with D perhaps TRBD2 (5 bases). Germline V gene data show CDR1 as SGHAT and CDR2 as FQNNGV. The CDR3 runs to 15 residues. Trimming took 2 bases from V and 2 from J, leaving 12 bases between them.

The V gene is TRBV7-9, the J gene TRBJ2-7; 12 nucleotides align to TRBD1. The CDR3 runs to 16 residues. CDR1 is SEHNR, CDR2 FQNEAQ, per germline (reference sequence). V shed 2 bases, J shed 5 bases, and the junction held 7 bases outside the gene matches. The CDR3 spells CASSLTPGQGANEQYF. DNA of the CDR3: TGTGCCAGCAGCTTAACCCCGGGACAGGGGGCCAACGAGCAGTACTTC. Supplemented by reference TRBV7-9 and TRBJ2-7, the full variable domain reads DTGVSQNPRHKITKRGQNVTFRCDPISEHNRLYWYRQTLGQGPEFLTYFQNEAQLEKSRLLSDRFSAERPKGSFSTLEIQRTEQGDSAMYLCASSLTPGQGANEQYFGPGTRLTVT.

The rearrangement links TRBV7-2 to TRBJ2-1; 8 bases match TRBD2. CDR3 size: 14 residues. Germline CDR1 reads SGHTA; CDR2 reads FQGNSA. V lost 2 bases and J lost 9; bases outside the gene matches: 6. The CDR3 DNA sequence: TGTGCCAGCAGCTTAAGGGGACTAGACCTTGAGCAGTTCTTC. Translating it yields CASSLRGLDLEQFF.

The gene calls are TRBV4-1 and TRBJ2-6; the match to TRBD2 covers 7 bases. This CDR3 has 18 residues. V lost 6 bases, J lost 0 bases, and 11 bases stayed unmatched. Per the germline V gene, CDR1 is MGHRA and CDR2 is YSYEKL. CDR3 nucleotide sequence: TGCGCCAGCAGTCCTTATGGGAGGGCTTACTCTGGGGCCAACGTCCTGACTTTC. The encoded protein is CASSPYGRAYSGANVLTF.

The chain carries TRBV7-2 and TRBJ1-6, with D possibly matching TRBD1 (5 bases). Trimming shortened V by 8 bases and J by 2 bases, and 7 bases separated the two germline ends. CDR1 is SGHTA and CDR2 is FQGNSA in the germline V gene. The CDR3 loop spans 13 amino acids. DNA of the CDR3: TGTGCCAGCCGACAGACCTATAATTCACCCCTCCACTTT. Protein product: CASRQTYNSPLHF.

This clone was recorded a few times. The chain combines TRBV5-1 with TRBJ2-5; the D is unclear. The CDR3 is 13 residues long. Germline V gives CDR1 SGHRS, CDR2 YFSETQ. V was pared by 4 bases and J by 1 base, with 8 bases between. This chain's CDR3 is CASSTTGQETQYF. CDR3 DNA: TGCGCCAGCAGCACGACTGGCCAAGAGACCCAGTACTTC.

The chain has TRBV30 and TRBJ2-3; 7 bases line up with TRBD1. Germline V gives CDR1 GTSNPN, CDR2 SVGIG (reference sequence). The CDR3 has 11 residues. V shed 5 bases and J 4 bases; nucleotides not matched to a gene: 0. DNA of the CDR3: TGTGCCTGGGGGACAGCAGATACGCAGTATTTT. Protein: CAWGTADTQYF.

This clone has just a few counts. The chain recombines TRBV30 with TRBJ1-5; TRBD1 matches at 7 bases. V dropped 3 bases and J dropped 4; count of bases not matched to a gene: 6. This CDR3 is 14 amino acids long. Germline CDR1 GTSNPN, CDR2 SVGIG (reference sequence). CDR3 coding DNA: TGTGCCTGGAGCGGCCAGACAGGGAATCAGCCCCAGCATTTT. This gives the protein CAWSGQTGNQPQHF.

The chain is built from TRBV19 and TRBJ2-7; tentatively, D is TRBD1 (6 bases). Trimming cost V 3 bases and J 2 bases, with 8 bases left between them. CDR1 is LNHDA and CDR2 is SQIVND in the germline V gene (reference sequence). This CDR3 region has 13 residues. The CDR3 reads CASSIRDTYEQYF. The DNA of the CDR3 is TGTGCCAGTAGTATCCGGGACACCTACGAGCAGTACTTC.

This clone was counted between two and nine times. Sequence at one end of the junction differs from germline and may be a read error. The chain uses TRBV2 and TRBJ2-1, with D perhaps TRBD1 (7 bases). The CDR3 spans 11 residues. CDR1 is SNHLY and CDR2 is FYNNEI in the germline V gene. CDR3 in amino acids: CASSSGGKEVF. CDR3 DNA sequence: TGTGCCAGCAGTTCAGGGGGGAAGGAGGTCTTC.

This clone appeared a few times. This chain uses TRBV5-6 with TRBJ2-1, with 9 nucleotides matching TRBD1. Germline V gene lookup returns CDR1 SGHDT and CDR2 YYEEEE. This CDR3 is built from 13 residues. With V trimmed by 4 bases and J by 7 bases, 3 bases remained unmatched. CDR3 loop: CASSSDRGNEQFF. CDR3 coding DNA: TGTGCCAGCAGCAGCGACAGGGGGAATGAGCAGTTCTTC.

This clone was seen only a few times. The chain's CDR3 is CASSRGYTSGEARETQYF. The CDR3 DNA reads TGCGCCAGCAGCCGCGGGTACACTAGCGGGGAGGCTAGGGAGACCCAGTACTTC. This chain joins TRBV4-1 and TRBJ2-5, with 10 bases lining up with TRBD2. Losses at the gene ends were 4 bases for V and 5 bases for J; bases not matched to a gene: 16. This CDR3 comprises 18 residues. The germline V gene has CDR1 MGHRA and CDR2 YSYEKL.

V usage is TRBV4-3 and J usage is TRBJ2-7; 12 bases are a match to TRBD1. The CDR3 loop spans 13 amino acids. After removal of 5 bases from V and 7 bases from J, the junction contained 3 bases not matched to a gene. Germline CDR1 is LGHNA and CDR2 is YSLEER. The CDR3 region is CASSGTGGREQYF. The CDR3 nucleotides are TGCGCCAGCAGCGGGACAGGGGGCCGGGAGCAGTACTTC.

This clone has more than one count but fewer than ten. The V gene is TRBV7-2, the J gene TRBJ2-1, with 7 bases fitting TRBD2. V shed 2 bases and J 10 bases; nucleotides not matched to a gene: 5. This CDR3 has 13 amino acids. CDR1 and CDR2 from the germline V gene are SGHTA and FQGNSA. DNA for the CDR3: TGTGCCAGCAGCTTACTGCCGGGACTAGAGCAGTTCTTC. Translation: CASSLLPGLEQFF.

This clone was seen a few times. The J gene is TRBJ1-2, the V gene TRBV14; tentatively, D is TRBD1 (5 bases). The CDR3 is 14 residues long. Germline values: CDR1 SGHDN, CDR2 FVKESK. Trimming removed 2 bases from V and 8 bases from J, with 15 bases in between. Written as DNA, the CDR3 is TGTGCCAGCAGCCAACGGCGGGGTACAGGAGGCTACACCTTC. As protein: CASSQRRGTGGYTF.

The V call is TRBV4-1, the J call TRBJ2-2; 8 positions match TRBD2. Losses at the gene ends were 1 base for V and 6 bases for J; bases not matched to a gene: 1. This CDR3 region has 14 residues. CDR1 is MGHRA and CDR2 is YSYEKL in the germline V gene. CDR3 amino acids: CASSQVSGAGELFF. Written as DNA, the CDR3 is TGCGCCAGCAGCCAAGTTAGCGGGGCCGGGGAGCTGTTTTTT.

This rearrangement joins TRBV18 to TRBJ2-5, with 14 bases identical to TRBD2. The CDR3 totals 17 residues. Germline loops: CDR1 KGHSH, CDR2 LQKENI. J gave up 3 bases and V 4 bases, and 7 bases lay outside the gene matches. The CDR3 coding sequence is TGTGCCAGCTCACTACTTCCGGGACTAGCGGGAGAAGAGACCCAGTACTTC. Protein sequence: CASSLLPGLAGEETQYF.

This clone was observed a handful of times. The genes are TRBV18 and TRBJ1-2; weak D call: TRBD1 (5 bases). The length of the CDR3 is 15 residues. V was trimmed by 0 bases and J by 2 bases, leaving 10 bases between them. CDR1 and CDR2 (germline): KGHSH, LQKENI. The DNA for the CDR3 is TGTGCCAGCTCACCACCTGGGACTGGCAACTATGGCTACACCTTC. It codes for CASSPPGTGNYGYTF. The full variable domain, with the rest looked up from reference TRBV18 and TRBJ1-2, is NAGVMQNPRHLVRRRGQEARLRCSPMKGHSHVYWYRQLPEEGLKFMVYLQKENIIDESGMPKERFSAEFPKEGPSILRIQQVVRGDSAAYFCASSPPGTGNYGYTFGSGTRLTVV.

The chain recombines TRBV4-1 with TRBJ1-5; D is unresolved. The germline CDR1 and CDR2 sequences are MGHRA and YSYEKL. The CDR3 spans 18 residues. The V and J ends lost 4 bases and 2 bases respectively, with 21 bases between them. The CDR3 DNA follows: TGCGCCAGCAGCCCTTGGGCGACACCTCGCGCCGGCAATCAGCCCCAGCATTTT. Protein product: CASSPWATPRAGNQPQHF.

The sample holds a few counts of this clone. The rearrangement uses TRBV5-1 and TRBJ2-5; 8 bases line up with TRBD1. CDR1 is SGHRS and CDR2 is YFSETQ in the germline V gene. The CDR3 is 14 amino acids. V lost 6 bases, J lost 5 bases, and 9 bases stayed unmatched. CDR3 in DNA: TGCGCCAGCACCGAAGGACAGGGCAGGGAGACCCAGTACTTC. Its protein product is CASTEGQGRETQYF. Complete variable domain (other parts from reference TRBV5-1 and TRBJ2-5): KAGVTQTPRYLIKTRGQQVTLSCSPISGHRSVSWYQQTPGQGLQFLFEYFSETQRNKGNFPGRFSGRQFSNSRSEMNVSTLELGDSALYLCASTEGQGRETQYFGPGTRLLVL.

The chain has TRBV5-1 and TRBJ2-7; 11 bases line up with TRBD2. The CDR3 length is 13 residues. J lost 11 bases, V lost 4 bases, and 8 bases had no gene match. Germline lookup yields CDR1 SGHRS and CDR2 YFSETQ. The DNA for the CDR3 is TGCGCCAGCAGCCCCCCGGGACTAGCGGAAAAGTACTTC. As protein: CASSPPGLAEKYF.

This clone showed up just a few times. The V gene is TRBV7-9, the J gene TRBJ2-6, with TRBD1 matching 8 bases. Trimming cost V 5 bases and J 0 bases; bases outside gene matches: 9. The V gene's germline CDR1 is SEHNR and CDR2 FQNEAQ (reference sequence). CDR3 length equals 18 residues. The CDR3 region is CASSPTGGISSGANVLTF. Written as DNA, the CDR3 is TGTGCCAGCAGCCCTACAGGGGGGATATCCTCTGGGGCCAACGTCCTGACTTTC.

The chain couples TRBV5-4 to TRBJ2-1, with TRBD2 matching 8 bases. Trimming cost V 4 bases and J 4 bases; bases outside gene matches: 10. This CDR3 is built from 16 residues. The germline gives CDR1 SGHNT, CDR2 YYREEE (reference sequence). CDR3 in DNA: TGTGCCAGCAGCCTCCCCAGAAGCGGGGGTTACAATGAGCAGTTCTTC. Its protein is CASSLPRSGGYNEQFF.

This clone showed up just a few times. The genes are TRBV9 and TRBJ2-6, with a tentative D call TRBD1 (5 bases). The CDR3 sequence is 15 residues long. Between the trimmed V and J ends, which lost 3 bases and 4 bases, there was a span of 11 bases. The germline V gene encodes CDR1 SGDLS and CDR2 YYNGEE. CDR3 sequence: CASSATGPGANVLTF. The CDR3 DNA is TGTGCCAGCAGCGCCACAGGACCCGGGGCCAACGTCCTGACTTTC.

This clone has more than one count but fewer than ten. The J gene is TRBJ2-3, the V gene TRBV2; TRBD2 matches 14 bases. Germline CDR1 is SNHLY and CDR2 is FYNNEI. With V trimmed by 6 bases and J by 8 bases, 4 bases remained unmatched. There are 14 residues in the CDR3. CDR3: CASRAGLAGGTQYF. The DNA for the CDR3 is TGTGCCAGCAGAGCAGGACTAGCGGGGGGTACGCAGTATTTT.

The chain combines TRBV6-6 with TRBJ2-4; weak D call: TRBD2 (7 bases). The CDR3 extends over 14 amino acids. The V and J ends lost 6 bases and 8 bases respectively, with 17 bases between them. Germline CDR1 is MNHNY and CDR2 is SVGAGI (reference sequence). CDR3 sequence reads: CASSPPGGPDIQYF. In DNA form, the CDR3 reads TGTGCCAGCAGCCCACCCGGGGGGCCAGACATTCAGTACTTC.

The CDR3 loop is CASSQIQGGDTQYF. CDR3 nucleotide sequence: TGCGCCAGCAGCCAAATACAGGGGGGAGATACGCAGTATTTT. V gene TRBV5-1 combines with J gene TRBJ2-3; the match to TRBD1 covers 8 bases. V was clipped by 4 bases and J by 5 bases; unmatched bases: 6. Germline lookup yields CDR1 SGHRS and CDR2 YFSETQ. The CDR3 has 14 residues.

The chain employs TRBV9 and TRBJ2-1, with 8 bases identical to TRBD2. Trimming took 3 bases from V and 0 from J; bases not matched to a gene: 5. The CDR3 is 16 amino acids. Germline V CDR1 and CDR2: SGDLS, YYNGEE. Here the CDR3 DNA reads TGTGCCAGCAGCGCTCGGGGGGGTAGCTCCTACAATGAGCAGTTCTTC. Protein sequence: CASSARGGSSYNEQFF.

The rearrangement uses TRBV5-4 and TRBJ2-1; D perhaps matches TRBD2 (5 bases). The CDR3 sequence is 15 residues long. Trimming took 1 base from V and 7 from J, leaving 15 bases between them. Germline values: CDR1 SGHNT, CDR2 YYREEE (reference sequence). The CDR3 sequence is CASSLLSGVLNEQFF. CDR3 sequence (DNA): TGTGCCAGCAGCTTGTTGTCCGGGGTACTAAATGAGCAGTTCTTC.